These T cell receptor beta chains were read from a single sample in a study of beta chain features in type 1 diabetes. The method was immunoSEQ multiplex PCR; TCRdb's version includes in-frame clones alone and lacks a portion of them. This sample has about 400,000 clones, with roughly an eighth found just once. Material for sequencing was naive CD4+ T cells from blood. All receptors derive from a man aged 18 to 29 in good health. CDR3s leave out the opening cysteine and the closing phenylalanine or tryptophan. Fields, in order: clone size, CDR3 length, J gene, V gene, CDR3 protein. Expanded clones get a size class; other rows say once, few or many, or leave the size out.

size: few; length: 11; J: TRBJ1-2; V: TRBV30; CDR3: ARGTGGPYGYT
size: few; length: 14; J: TRBJ2-1; V: TRBV5-1; CDR3: ASSWGTPRYRTGEF
size: few; length: 11; J: TRBJ2-3; V: TRBV11-1; CDR3: ASSTGQGDTQY
size: few; length: 14; J: TRBJ2-1; V: TRBV5-1; CDR3: ASSLATLTVHNEQF
size: NA; length: 10; J: TRBJ2-2; V: TRBV7-9; CDR3: ASSYYTGELF
size: NA; length: 13; J: TRBJ1-2; V: TRBV19; CDR3: ASSIQRQGARGYT
size: NA; length: 13; J: TRBJ2-3; V: TRBV18; CDR3: ASSPSGILTDTQY
size: few; length: 15; J: TRBJ1-5; V: TRBV10-3; CDR3: AISVARAGDSNQPQH
size: NA; length: 12; J: TRBJ2-3; V: TRBV5-4; CDR3: ASSARTGADTQY
size: few; length: 13; J: TRBJ1-5; V: TRBV6-1; CDR3: ASRAQGYSNQPQH
size: few; length: 10; J: TRBJ1-5; V: TRBV28; CDR3: ASSLINQPQH
size: NA; length: 9; J: TRBJ1-2; V: TRBV28; CDR3: ASSFLDSYT
size: NA; length: 14; J: TRBJ2-7; V: TRBV10-3; CDR3: AISTTGTGEPYEQY
size: NA; length: 15; J: TRBJ2-1; V: TRBV7-9; CDR3: ASSLGLAGGPHNEQF
size: few; length: 12; J: TRBJ1-1; V: TRBV5-4; CDR3: ASTLYPGNTEAF
size: NA; length: 13; J: TRBJ2-3; V: TRBV6-4; CDR3: ASSSSGGTTDTQY
size: NA; length: 11; J: TRBJ1-2; V: TRBV7-2; CDR3: ASSLVGGGGYT
size: NA; length: 14; J: TRBJ2-7; V: TRBV4-3; CDR3: ASSQDPAGVNYEQY
size: NA; length: 10; J: TRBJ1-1; V: TRBV25-1; CDR3: ASSESGRKTF
size: few; length: 15; J: TRBJ2-3; V: TRBV15; CDR3: ATSRGLAGGPADTQY
size: NA; length: 12; J: TRBJ2-3; V: TRBV28; CDR3: ASSYYIRTDTQY
size: NA; length: 11; J: TRBJ1-4; V: TRBV7-2; CDR3: ASSPRQGGKLF
size: few; length: 9; J: TRBJ2-3; V: TRBV18; CDR3: ASSVTDTQY
size: NA; length: 12; J: TRBJ2-5; V: TRBV18; CDR3: ASSPRADRETQY
size: NA; length: 15; J: TRBJ2-3; V: TRBV5-1; CDR3: ASSPPSTASSTDTQY
size: few; length: 11; J: TRBJ2-7; V: TRBV11-3; CDR3: ASSRQGTYEQY
size: few; length: 11; J: TRBJ2-3; V: TRBV14; CDR3: ASSQGNIDTQY
size: few; length: 12; J: TRBJ2-7; V: TRBV28; CDR3: ASSFSSGAYEQY
size: NA; length: 13; J: TRBJ1-3; V: TRBV2; CDR3: ASSVTGHSGNTIY
size: NA; length: 13; J: TRBJ2-7; V: TRBV11-2; CDR3: ASSPSLAGVYEQY
size: NA; length: 11; J: TRBJ2-7; V: TRBV11-1; CDR3: ASSLGSSYEQY
size: NA; length: 15; J: TRBJ1-6; V: TRBV4-2; CDR3: ASSQDPQGTYNSPLH
size: NA; length: 12; J: TRBJ2-7; V: TRBV23-1; CDR3: ASSQSSGRYEQY
size: NA; length: 13; J: TRBJ2-2; V: TRBV7-9; CDR3: ASSRDRVGTGELF
size: few; length: 15; J: TRBJ2-1; V: TRBV27; CDR3: ASSLEVGTEVYNEQF
size: NA; length: 11; J: TRBJ1-2; V: TRBV10-3; CDR3: AISLQGGGGYT
size: NA; length: 11; J: TRBJ1-6; V: TRBV28; CDR3: ASRGGGRSPLH
size: few; length: 13; J: TRBJ1-1; V: TRBV9; CDR3: ASSPRDRVNTEAF
size: few; length: 14; J: TRBJ2-5; V: TRBV7-7; CDR3: ASSLGLAGGQETQY
size: NA; length: 7; J: TRBJ1-4; V: TRBV6-1; CDR3: ASGEKLF
size: NA; length: 11; J: TRBJ1-1; V: TRBV27; CDR3: ASRVLSNTEAF
size: NA; length: 12; J: TRBJ2-1; V: TRBV5-1; CDR3: ASSPRDLYNEQF
size: NA; length: 12; J: TRBJ2-4; V: TRBV5-6; CDR3: ASSLTGVWNIQY
size: few; length: 14; J: TRBJ2-1; V: TRBV19; CDR3: ASSTGTVIQGNEQF
size: NA; length: 9; J: TRBJ2-1; V: TRBV7-2; CDR3: ASRRGTGQF
size: NA; length: 12; J: TRBJ2-3; V: TRBV11-2; CDR3: ASSFRGTTDTQY
size: few; length: 13; J: TRBJ2-7; V: TRBV4-1; CDR3: ASSPMGQGDDEQY
size: NA; length: 12; J: TRBJ2-3; V: TRBV27; CDR3: ASSLGGSTDTQY
size: NA; length: 12; J: TRBJ2-4; V: TRBV11-1; CDR3: ASSKQGYQNIQY
size: few; length: 14; J: TRBJ2-5; V: TRBV18; CDR3: ASSPSGQSRHQTQY